These T cell receptor beta chains were read from a single sample in a study of shared clonotypes between healthy human individuals. The assay was immunoSEQ multiplex PCR, and TCRdb's table has in-frame clones only and misses some. The repertoire has about 2.4 million clones, 80% to 95% of them found once; the top ten carry more than 0.35%. Material for sequencing was naive CD4+ T cells from PBMCs. The receptors come from a young man in good health. Some clones in this sample may be carry-over from other donors' samples. Each CDR3 is given with its conserved first and last residue. A D gene is named only where the DNA matches it firmly. Where a row states a size, it is once, few, many or the class of an expanded clone; other rows omit it.

- TRBJ1-1 - TRBV29-1 TGCAGCGTTGGCTCGACAGTATACTTGAACACTGAAGCTTTCTTT CSVGSTVYLNTEAFF
- TRBJ2-3 TRBD2 TRBV5-1 TGCGCCAGCAGCCCGCTCGGACTAGCGGGAGGCTCTAGCACAGATACGCAGTATTTT CASSPLGLAGGSSTDTQYF
- TRBJ2-3 TRBD2 TRBV5-4 TGTGCCAGCACCTTGGGGGGACCGGGGGCGGGAGGAGGGGCAGATACGCAGTATTTT CASTLGGPGAGGGADTQYF
- TRBJ2-1 - TRBV6-6 TGTGCCAGCAGTTACGGCGGCACAGCCAATGAGCAGTTCTTC CASSYGGTANEQFF
- TRBJ2-1 TRBD2 TRBV7-9 TGTGCCAGCAGCTTAGCAACGGGACCGGGACTAGGTGTCAATGAGCAGTTCTTC CASSLATGPGLGVNEQFF
- TRBJ2-5 - TRBV4-3 TGCGCCAGCAGCGTATATCAGGGGATCCAAGAGACCCAGTACTTC CASSVYQGIQETQYF
few TRBJ1-5 - TRBV2 TGTGCCAGCAGTGAAGGGGAGCATCAGCCCCAGCATTTT CASSEGEHQPQHF
- TRBJ2-3 - TRBV10-3 TGTGCCATCAGAGGTATGGGGACAGATACGCAGTATTTT CAIRGMGTDTQYF
- TRBJ1-2 - TRBV27 TGTGCCAGCAGTTCCAAAGGGCCGGGGGGAAGCACTAACTATGGCTACACCTTC CASSSKGPGGSTNYGYTF
- TRBJ2-1 - TRBV7-2 TGTGCCAGCAGCCCCTCGTTCTGGGAGCAGTTCTTC CASSPSFWEQFF
- TRBJ2-1 - TRBV5-1 TGCGCCAGCAGCCCCCAGACAGCCTCCTACAATGAGCAGTTCTTC CASSPQTASYNEQFF
- TRBJ2-7 - TRBV6-1 TGTGCCAGCGGAAGGTACGAGCAGTACTTC CASGRYEQYF
- TRBJ2-3 TRBD1 TRBV6-1 TGTGCCAGCAGCCGACCGGGACAGGACACAGATACGCAGTATTTT CASSRPGQDTDTQYF
once TRBJ1-4 - TRBV5-1 TGCGCCAGCAGCTTGGCGTCCGTTGATATAGAAAAACTGTTTTTT CASSLASVDIEKLFF
- TRBJ2-1 TRBD1 TRBV5-4 TGTGCCAGCAGCTCCGGACAGGTTCTCTACAATGAGCAGTTCTTC CASSSGQVLYNEQFF
- TRBJ2-7 - TRBV28 TGTGCCAGCAGTTTATGGTCGAGGGGCCGAGGGGACGAGCAGTACTTC CASSLWSRGRGDEQYF
- TRBJ1-4 TRBD1 TRBV9 TGTGCCAGCAGCGTAGTGGGGACAGGGGATGAAAAACTGTTTTTT CASSVVGTGDEKLFF
- TRBJ1-1 - TRBV28 TGTGCCAGCGAATTTCCCGGTCCGGGGGACACTGAAGCTTTCTTT CASEFPGPGDTEAFF
- TRBJ1-3 - TRBV27 TGTGCCAGCAGTCGAACAGATGGAAACACCATATATTTT CASSRTDGNTIYF
- TRBJ2-7 - TRBV19 TGTGCCAGTAGCCCGGGAGTCGGCTCCTACGAGCAGTACTTC CASSPGVGSYEQYF
- TRBJ1-1 - TRBV2 TGTGCCAGCAGTGAAAACAGGGAGAGCGCTGAAGCTTTCTTT CASSENRESAEAFF
- TRBJ1-2 - TRBV4-3 TGCGCCAGCAGCCAACGGGGGTTGGAGGGCTACACCTTC CASSQRGLEGYTF
- TRBJ2-5 - TRBV6-6 TGTGCCAGCACAGTTATTGGCGTCCGAGAGACCCAGTACTTC CASTVIGVRETQYF
- TRBJ1-5 TRBD1 TRBV30 TGTGCCTGGAGTGTTGAAGAGGGGGCGCGGAATCAGCCCCAGCATTTT CAWSVEEGARNQPQHF
- TRBJ1-2 TRBD1 TRBV9 TGTGCCAGCAGCCCCCGGACAGGGGTCCCCTATGGCTACACCTTC CASSPRTGVPYGYTF
- TRBJ2-5 - TRBV28 TGTGCCAGCAGTTCTTCTGCGGAGCGGGAGACCCAGTACTTC CASSSSAERETQYF
- TRBJ2-2 TRBD1 TRBV5-4 TGTGCCAGCAGCTTAGACAGGGGAGGAGGCACCGGGGAGCTGTTTTTT CASSLDRGGGTGELFF
- TRBJ1-5 - TRBV5-8 TGTGCCAGCCAATCCCAGATCCGCAGGGGAGGTCAGCCCCAGCATTTT CASQSQIRRGGQPQHF
- TRBJ2-7 TRBD1 TRBV19 TGTGCCAGTAGTGCCGGGACAGGGATCGACGAGCAGTACTTC CASSAGTGIDEQYF
- TRBJ2-7 TRBD2 TRBV30 TGTGCCTGGAGTGGTAGCGGGGGTCTCCAGCAGTACTTC CAWSGSGGLQQYF
- TRBJ2-3 - TRBV5-6 TGTGCCAGCAGCCTCGGCCACGTAACGCAGTATTTT CASSLGHVTQYF
- TRBJ1-1 - TRBV7-2 TGTGCCAGCAGGACAGCTACCTGGGGCACTGAAGCTTTCTTT CASRTATWGTEAFF
- TRBJ2-2 TRBD2 TRBV5-4 TGTGCCAGCAGCTTCCCGGGACTAGGGGCCGGGGAGCTGTTTTTT CASSFPGLGAGELFF